The present T cell receptor (beta chain) was sequenced within a study of Ad26.COV2.S vaccination and SARS-CoV-2 variants. The CDR3 is 19 amino acids. CDR1 is KGHSH and CDR2 is LQKENI in the germline V gene. Germline trimming cut 1 base from V and 1 base from J; bases unmatched to any gene: 13. Treatment of the sample: about 20 received Ad26.COV2.S at low or high dose, single or two shots; several received placebo; per-sample allocation not given. The study sampled participants on day 63 after the first vaccine or placebo injection. Measured with immunoSEQ multiplex PCR; TCRdb has only the in-frame clones, and not every one. The data show fewer than 400,000 clones, roughly 80% seen once.

The source is a person between 18 and 60 years old who received the Ad26.COV2.S COVID-19 vaccine or a placebo. The rearrangement uses TRBV18 and TRBJ1-1; 9 bases fit TRBD1. Sequences were derived from peripheral blood, sampled in a trial of Ad26.COV2.S vaccine versus placebo. The CDR3 sequence is CASSPQVTGGPGGNTEAFF. Written as DNA, the CDR3 is TGTGCCAGCTCACCACAGGTGACAGGGGGGCCTGGCGGGAACACTGAAGCTTTCTTT. Looking up the rest from reference TRBV18 and TRBJ1-1 gives the full variable domain: NAGVMQNPRHLVRRRGQEARLRCSPMKGHSHVYWYRQLPEEGLKFMVYLQKENIIDESGMPKERFSAEFPKEGPSILRIQQVVRGDSAAYFCASSPQVTGGPGGNTEAFFGQGTRLTVV.